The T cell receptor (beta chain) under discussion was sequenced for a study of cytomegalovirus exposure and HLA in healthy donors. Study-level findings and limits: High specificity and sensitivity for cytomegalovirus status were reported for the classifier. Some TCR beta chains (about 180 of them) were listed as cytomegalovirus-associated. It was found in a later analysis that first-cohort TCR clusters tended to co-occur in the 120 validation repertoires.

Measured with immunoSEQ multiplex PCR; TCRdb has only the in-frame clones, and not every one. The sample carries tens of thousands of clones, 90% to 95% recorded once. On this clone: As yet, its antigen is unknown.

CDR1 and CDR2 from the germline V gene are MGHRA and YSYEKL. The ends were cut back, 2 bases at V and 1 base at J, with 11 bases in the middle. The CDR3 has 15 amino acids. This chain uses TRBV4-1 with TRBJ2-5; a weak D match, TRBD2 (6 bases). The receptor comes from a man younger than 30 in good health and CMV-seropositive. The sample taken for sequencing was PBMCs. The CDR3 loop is CASSQRRGIQETQYF. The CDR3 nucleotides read TGCGCCAGCAGCCAAAGGAGGGGAATCCAAGAGACCCAGTACTTC.